One T cell receptor beta chain is described in this entry. Its antigen is not known. Clones were sequenced by immunoSEQ multiplex PCR, and TCRdb holds only the in-frame ones, with some missing. Among 150,000 to 160,000 clones listed, about 88% were seen once. These data belong to a study of T cell responses to AZD1222 COVID-19 vaccine. Study conclusions and caveats: Repertoire collection took place solely once the T cell response had peaked. Spike-specific TCRs gained breadth and depth after people received two AZD1222 doses. Across the whole spike, CD4 TCRs peaked at regions 160-218 and 743-854. Most donors were white British, females outnumbered males, and clonal diversity was possibly underestimated.

The germline CDR1 and CDR2 sequences are LNHDA and SQIVND (reference sequence). The V and J ends lost 4 bases and 6 bases respectively, with 15 bases between them. The CDR3 consists of 14 residues. The sequencing used peripheral blood, collected after recovery from COVID-19. The V and J genes are TRBV19 and TRBJ1-2, with D hard to call. The sequence derives from an adult who had recovered from COVID-19. In DNA, the CDR3 is TGTGCCAGTAGTACCCAACGGGATCGTGATGGCTACACCTTC. Translating gives CASSTQRDRDGYTF.